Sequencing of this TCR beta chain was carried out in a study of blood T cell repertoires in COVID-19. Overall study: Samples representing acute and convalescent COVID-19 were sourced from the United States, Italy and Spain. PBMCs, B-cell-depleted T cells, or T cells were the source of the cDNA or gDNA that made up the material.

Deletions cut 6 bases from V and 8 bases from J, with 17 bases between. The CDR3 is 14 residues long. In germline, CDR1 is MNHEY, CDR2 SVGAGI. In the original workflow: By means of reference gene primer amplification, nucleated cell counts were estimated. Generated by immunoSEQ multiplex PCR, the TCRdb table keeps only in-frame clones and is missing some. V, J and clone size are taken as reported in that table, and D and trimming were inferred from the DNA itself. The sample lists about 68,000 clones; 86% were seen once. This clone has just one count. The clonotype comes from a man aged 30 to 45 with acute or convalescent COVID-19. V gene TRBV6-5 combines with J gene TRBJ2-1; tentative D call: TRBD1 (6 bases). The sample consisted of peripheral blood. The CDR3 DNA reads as TGTGCCAGCAGATCCACGACAGGCGGACATGAGCAGTTCTTC. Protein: CASRSTTGGHEQFF.